Reported below is one T cell receptor (beta chain). Its antigen is undetermined. These data are taken from a study of brain T cells in children with intractable seizures. Study-wide findings and caveats: Viral specificity was inferred only from CDR3 similarity; HCMV serostatus was unknown.

Clones were sequenced by immunoSEQ multiplex PCR, and TCRdb holds only the in-frame ones, with some missing. Among roughly 69,000 clones listed, about 96% were seen once. There are 16 residues in the CDR3. The V gene's germline CDR1 is LGHNA and CDR2 YNFKEQ. Trimming took 1 base from V and 2 from J; bases not matched to a gene: 4. Sample: peripheral blood, taken at surgery. The chain carries TRBV4-2 and TRBJ2-3; 9 positions match TRBD2. This clonotype was sampled from a boy under two years old with focal cortical dysplasia and intractable seizures. The CDR3 reads CASSQGRGGITDTQYF. In DNA, the CDR3 is TGTGCCAGCAGCCAAGGGCGGGGGGGAATCACAGATACGCAGTATTTT.